This TCR beta chain emerged from a study of blood T cell repertoires in COVID-19. How the authors handled the data: Amplification from reference gene primers served as the basis for estimated nucleated cell counts. Only in-frame clones appear in the TCRdb table, and some are missing; sequencing was by immunoSEQ multiplex PCR. That table furnishes V, J and clone size, whereas the DNA furnished D and trimming. The data contain about 200,000 clones, roughly 82% of them singletons. There are a few counts of this clone. This sequence originates from a woman aged 55-69 years with COVID-19, enrolled during active disease. The sequencing input was peripheral blood.

Written as DNA, the CDR3 is TGTGCCAGCAGCTCGGACTATGGGACGCAGTATTTT. Translated, it gives CASSSDYGTQYF. The chain couples TRBV2 to TRBJ2-3, with D tentatively TRBD2 (6 bases). Looked up from germline, CDR1 is SNHLY and CDR2 is FYNNEI. The CDR3 runs 12 residues. The V and J ends lost 6 bases and 9 bases respectively, with 13 bases between them.